These 18 T cell receptor beta chains share one sample of origin, sequenced in a study of OX40 agonist ivuxolimab in advanced cancers. Repertoires were generated with immunoSEQ multiplex PCR, while TCRdb's copy carries only in-frame clones and drops some. The sample holds 85,000 to 100,000 clones, roughly 90% seen once. Sequenced here: CD4+ or CD8+ T cells sorted from blood, sampled in a trial of the OX40 agonist ivuxolimab. These TCRs come from an adult with an advanced solid tumor such as melanoma, head and neck, liver or kidney cancer.

This rearrangement joins TRBV9 to TRBJ2-5; 7 bases align to TRBD2. The V and J ends lost 4 bases and 4 bases, in that order; junction bases with no gene match: 13. This CDR3 comprises 16 residues. Germline V gene data show CDR1 as SGDLS and CDR2 as YYNGEE. The CDR3 spells CASSRWGAGVSETQYF. The DNA for the CDR3 is TGTGCCAGCAGCCGCTGGGGCGCGGGAGTGTCAGAGACCCAGTACTTC.

The chain is built from TRBV7-2 and TRBJ1-3; no clear D gene. V shed 1 base and J shed 0 bases, with 7 bases lying between them. Germline V CDR1 and CDR2: SGHTA, FQGNSA. This CDR3 is 15 amino acids long. As DNA, the CDR3 is TGTGCCAGCAGCTTAGAACGGATCTCTGGAAACACCATATATTTT. As protein: CASSLERISGNTIYF.

The CDR3 loop reads CASTQGLAGNYEQYF. Written as DNA, the CDR3 is TGTGCCAGCACCCAAGGACTAGCGGGAAACTACGAGCAGTACTTC. V and J are TRBV2 and TRBJ2-7; 12 nucleotides line up with TRBD2. Unmatched junction bases numbered 7, after V lost 7 bases and J lost 3 bases. Per the germline V gene, CDR1 is SNHLY and CDR2 is FYNNEI. There are 15 residues in the CDR3.

This rearrangement joins TRBV9 to TRBJ1-6, with D perhaps TRBD1 (6 bases). This CDR3 region has 15 residues. Germline V gene data show CDR1 as SGDLS and CDR2 as YYNGEE. V gave up 3 bases and J gave up 1 base, with 8 bases separating them. The CDR3 region has the DNA TGTGCCAGCAGCGCACAGGGTTCCTATAATTCACCCCTCCACTTT. Residues: CASSAQGSYNSPLHF.

As for this clone: In the same sample, other DNA sequences code for this CDR3. The chain employs TRBV5-1 and TRBJ2-3; D is possibly TRBD2 (6 bases). The CDR3 runs to 15 residues. V shed 4 bases and J shed 3 bases, with 15 bases lying between them. From germline, CDR1 is SGHRS and CDR2 YFSETQ. The CDR3 nucleotides are TGCGCCAGCAGCCTCGGGACTCCTAATACAGATACGCAGTATTTT. Protein sequence: CASSLGTPNTDTQYF.

The chain combines TRBV29-1 with TRBJ1-2; D call uncertain. The V and J ends lost 5 bases and 8 bases respectively, with 6 bases between them. This CDR3 region has 9 residues. Per germline, CDR1 SQVTM and CDR2 ANQGSEA. This CDR3 reads CSVLEGYTF. CDR3 sequence (DNA): TGCAGCGTTCTCGAGGGCTACACCTTC. Filled out from reference TRBV29-1 and TRBJ1-2, the complete variable domain reads SAVISQKPSRDICQRGTSLTIQCQVDSQVTMMFWYRQQPGQSLTLIATANQGSEATYESGFVIDKFPISRPNLTFSTLTVSNMSPEDSSIYLCSVLEGYTFGSGTRLTVV.

The rearrangement joins TRBV2 to TRBJ1-2; D gene ambiguous. The CDR3 has 14 residues. Germline-derived CDR1 and CDR2 are SNHLY and FYNNEI. Trimming took off 9 bases at V and 4 bases at J, with 18 bases between the two ends. The chain's CDR3 is CASLEEARLYGYTF. The CDR3, as DNA: TGTGCCAGTCTCGAAGAGGCACGGCTCTATGGCTACACCTTC.

This rearrangement joins TRBV2 to TRBJ2-5; TRBD1 matches at 10 bases. The CDR3 is 13 residues long. CDR1 SNHLY and CDR2 FYNNEI come from the germline V gene. Unmatched junction bases numbered 4, after V lost 8 bases and J lost 4 bases. DNA of the CDR3: TGTGCCAGCGCTCGGGACAGGGGAGAGACCCAGTACTTC. This translates into CASARDRGETQYF.

The chain recombines TRBV7-7 with TRBJ2-7; TRBD2 agrees at 8 bases. The germline V gene encodes CDR1 SSHAT and CDR2 FNYEAQ (reference sequence). The CDR3 loop spans 15 amino acids. After removal of 1 base from V and 1 base from J, the junction contained 3 bases not matched to a gene. CDR3 nucleotide sequence: TGTGCCAGCAGCTTAGGTGCTAGCGGGTCCTACGAGCAGTACTTC. It codes for CASSLGASGSYEQYF.

The CDR3 DNA follows: TGTGCCAGCAGTAGAGGACAGTTTGGCACCCAGCATTTT. This codes for CASSRGQFGTQHF. The J gene is TRBJ1-5, the V gene TRBV28, with D perhaps matching TRBD1 (6 bases). The CDR3 spans 13 residues. Germline CDR1 MDHEN, CDR2 SYDVKM. Trimming pared 5 bases from V and 11 bases from J, leaving 16 bases between. Full variable domain (rest looked up from reference TRBV28 and TRBJ1-5): DVKVTQSSRYLVKRTGEKVFLECVQDMDHENMFWYRQDPGLGLRLIYFSYDVKMKEKGDIPEGYSVSREKKERFSLILESASTNQTSMYLCASSRGQFGTQHFGDGTRLSIL.

V gene TRBV11-2 combines with J gene TRBJ2-1; the D is unclear. This CDR3 has 14 amino acids. Trimming pared 9 bases from V and 1 base from J, leaving 13 bases between. Germline V gene data show CDR1 as SGHAT and CDR2 as FQNNGV. Here the CDR3 DNA reads TGTGCCAGTAGACGGTCAGGTTCCTACAATGAGCAGTTCTTC. Translated: CASRRSGSYNEQFF.

V usage is TRBV9 and J usage is TRBJ2-1; TRBD2 agrees at 9 bases. CDR3 length: 20 residues. The trim removed 0 bases at V and 4 bases at J, leaving 17 bases unmatched. Germline V lookup: CDR1 SGDLS, CDR2 YYNGEE. The CDR3 protein is CASSVGSSGRGTFQYNEQFF. The CDR3 bases are TGTGCCAGCAGCGTAGGTAGTAGCGGGAGAGGTACCTTCCAGTACAATGAGCAGTTCTTC.

The chain combines TRBV5-4 with TRBJ2-4; D may match TRBD1 or TRBD2 (6 bases each). From germline, CDR1 is SGHNT and CDR2 YYREEE (reference sequence). This CDR3 region has 13 residues. Between the trimmed V and J ends, which lost 4 bases and 5 bases, there was a span of 10 bases. This CDR3 reads CASSNRGQNIQYF. The CDR3, as DNA: TGTGCCAGCAGCAACCGGGGGCAAAACATTCAGTACTTC.

V and J are TRBV9 and TRBJ2-7; no definite D call. The length of the CDR3 is 13 residues. Trimming stripped 0 bases from V and 6 bases from J, with 10 bases between. Germline V lookup: CDR1 SGDLS, CDR2 YYNGEE. The CDR3 is CASSVETRGEQYF. The CDR3, as DNA: TGTGCCAGCAGCGTAGAGACGCGAGGCGAGCAGTACTTC.

The gene calls are TRBV11-2 and TRBJ1-1; TRBD1 matches at 7 bases. The CDR3 loop spans 15 amino acids. Germline assignment: CDR1 SGHAT and CDR2 FQNNGV. With V trimmed by 0 bases and J by 4 bases, 5 bases remained unmatched. The CDR3 bases are TGTGCCAGCAGCTTAGATGGCAGGGGGGGCACTGAAGCTTTCTTT. This translates into CASSLDGRGGTEAFF.

The chain has TRBV19 and TRBJ2-7; 7 bases align to TRBD1. The CDR3 has 14 amino acids. V dropped 9 bases and J dropped 5; count of bases not matched to a gene: 13. Germline V CDR1 and CDR2: LNHDA, SQIVND (reference sequence). CDR3: CASHPEGALNEQYF. As DNA, the CDR3 is TGTGCCAGCCACCCCGAGGGGGCGCTTAACGAGCAGTACTTC.

The gene calls are TRBV11-1 and TRBJ2-7, with 9 bases fitting TRBD1. With V trimmed by 6 bases and J by 5 bases, 11 bases remained unmatched. CDR3 length: 15 amino acids. Germline CDR1 is SGHAT and CDR2 is FQDESV (reference sequence). CDR3 bases: TGTGCCAGCAGTCGTGCCGGGACAGGGTACCACGAGCAGTACTTC. Protein product: CASSRAGTGYHEQYF.

This clone was seen just once. J is TRBJ2-1 and V is TRBV5-5; 9 bases align to TRBD2. The germline gives CDR1 SGHKS, CDR2 YYEKEE (reference sequence). The CDR3 spans 14 residues. The V segment lost 0 bases and the J segment 7 bases; nucleotides outside the gene matches: 2. This CDR3 is CASSLASGINEQFF. CDR3 nucleotides: TGTGCCAGCAGCTTGGCTAGCGGGATAAATGAGCAGTTCTTC.